The present entry profiles one TCR beta chain with its context. The sample originates from a study of shared clonotypes between healthy human individuals. Measured with immunoSEQ multiplex PCR; TCRdb has only the in-frame clones, and not every one. The sample has fewer than 1 million clones; around 96% are singletons. Terminally differentiated effector memory CD45RA+ cells were excluded from the naive CD8 cells, which were CD45RO-negative and positively selected for CCR7. Sequencing used naive CD8+ T cells sorted from blood. The clonotype originates from a man under 40 in good health.

This CDR3 reads CASSSLTTDTQYF. CDR3 nucleotides: TGTGCCAGCAGTAGTCTAACCACAGATACGCAGTATTTT. The rearrangement uses TRBV7-3 and TRBJ2-3; D remains unclear. CDR1 is SGHTA and CDR2 is FQGTGA in the germline V gene. The ends were cut back, 6 bases at V and 2 bases at J, with 9 bases in the middle. The CDR3 runs 13 residues.